This T cell receptor (beta chain) was captured in a study of T cells in Graves' hyperthyroidism and ophthalmopathy. This clonotype has at least ten counts. Antigen: not known. Compared with germline, one end of the junction differs, possibly owing to a read error. Amplification yielded TCR beta CDR3 regions, with RNA transcripts as the source. The primer set for the first-round RT-PCR of the TCR CDR3 was HTBI. TCRdb re-called the multiplex PCR reads through MiXCR, storing one row per CDR3 protein. The sample holds 700,000 or so distinct CDR3 sequences, about 15% seen once. The patients, who ranged from 18 to 65 in age, presented with newly diagnosed hyperthyroidism lasting under 2 months. Fresh peripheral blood, around 10 ml, yielded the PBMCs. Points from the study as a whole: Model predictions of ophthalmopathy came a median approximately 6 months before onset. Expanded thyroid clonotypes (above 0.001) were mostly also found in blood.

The CDR3 runs to 14 residues. Germline values: CDR1 MDHEN, CDR2 SYDVKM. This TCR came from a man between 18 and 29 years old with Graves' hyperthyroidism. The rearrangement joins TRBV28 to TRBJ2-7; 8 nucleotides align to TRBD1. Material for sequencing was blood. The CDR3: CANSFGTGAYEQYF. In nucleotides, the CDR3 is TGTGCCAACAGTTTTGGGACAGGAGCCTACGAGCAGTACTTC.